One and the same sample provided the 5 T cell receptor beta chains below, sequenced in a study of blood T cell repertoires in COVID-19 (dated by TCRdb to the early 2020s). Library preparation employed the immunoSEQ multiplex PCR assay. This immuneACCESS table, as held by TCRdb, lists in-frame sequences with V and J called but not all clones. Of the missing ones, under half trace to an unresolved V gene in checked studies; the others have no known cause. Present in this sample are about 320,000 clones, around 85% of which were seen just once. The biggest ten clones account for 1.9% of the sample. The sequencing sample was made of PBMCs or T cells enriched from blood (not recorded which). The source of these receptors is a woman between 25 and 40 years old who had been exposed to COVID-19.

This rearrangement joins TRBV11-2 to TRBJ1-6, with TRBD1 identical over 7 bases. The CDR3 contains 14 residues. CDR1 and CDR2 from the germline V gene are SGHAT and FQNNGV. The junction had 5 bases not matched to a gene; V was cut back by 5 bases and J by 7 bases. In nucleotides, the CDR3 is TGTGCCAGCAGCGGGGACAGAGTCAATTCACCCCTCCACTTT. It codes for CASSGDRVNSPLHF.

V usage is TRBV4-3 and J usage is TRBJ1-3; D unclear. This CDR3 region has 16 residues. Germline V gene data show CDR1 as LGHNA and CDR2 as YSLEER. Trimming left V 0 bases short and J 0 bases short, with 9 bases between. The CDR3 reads CASSQDLPSSGNTIYF. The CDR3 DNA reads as TGCGCCAGCAGCCAAGATCTTCCCAGCTCTGGAAACACCATATATTTT.

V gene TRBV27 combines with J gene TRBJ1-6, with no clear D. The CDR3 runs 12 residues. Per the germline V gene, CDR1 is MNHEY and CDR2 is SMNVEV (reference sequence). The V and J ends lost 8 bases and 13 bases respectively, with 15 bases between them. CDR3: CASLLSGGPLHF. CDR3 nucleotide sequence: TGTGCCAGCCTACTCTCCGGCGGGCCCCTCCACTTT.

The DNA of the CDR3 is TGTGCCAGTAGTATTACGCAGGGGGAATACGAGCAGTACTTC. It yields the protein CASSITQGEYEQYF. This sequence joins TRBV19 and TRBJ2-7, with TRBD1 identical over 7 bases. The germline gives CDR1 LNHDA, CDR2 SQIVND (reference sequence). The CDR3 runs 14 residues. Losses at the gene ends were 3 bases for V and 4 bases for J; bases not matched to a gene: 6.

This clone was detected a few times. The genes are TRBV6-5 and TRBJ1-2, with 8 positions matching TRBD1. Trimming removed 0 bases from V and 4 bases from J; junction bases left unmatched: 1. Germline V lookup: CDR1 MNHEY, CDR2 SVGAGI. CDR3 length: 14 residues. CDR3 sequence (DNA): TGTGCCAGCAGTTACTCAGGACAGGGCTATGGCTACACCTTC. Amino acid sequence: CASSYSGQGYGYTF.